Listed here are 16 T cell receptor beta chains from one sample, sequenced in a study of regulatory T cells in long-lasting Graves disease. Sequencing libraries for TCR beta were prepared with iRepertoire HTBI primers and Arm-PCR of CDR3 regions. TCRdb re-analysed the multiplex PCR reads in MiXCR, keeping a single row per CDR3 protein. The sample includes under 700,000 distinct CDR3 sequences, more than 15% of them seen just once. Regarding time point: newly diagnosed GD, antithyroid drugs for less than 3 months. PBMC-extracted RNA yielded the TCR library. The sample was also linked to a second study, of T cells in Graves' hyperthyroidism and ophthalmopathy.

This specimen consisted of peripheral blood mononuclear cells (PBMCs), obtained at new diagnosis, from a patient treated with antithyroid drugs. The origin of the receptors is a woman aged 35-60 years with Graves disease.

In this sample, this clonotype turned up many times. The chain couples TRBV7-9 to TRBJ1-1, with a possible D match to TRBD1 (6 bases). With 3 bases removed from V and 1 base from J, the gap between germline ends came to 6 bases. CDR1 and CDR2 (germline): SEHNR, FQNEAQ (reference sequence). This CDR3 contains 13 residues. The CDR3 sequence: CASSLDRNTEAFF. The CDR3, as DNA: TGTGCCAGCAGCTTGGACAGGAACACTGAAGCTTTCTTT.

This clonotype turned up a few times. V and J are TRBV5-1 and TRBJ2-1; D perhaps matches TRBD1 (5 bases). The V gene lost 2 bases and the J gene lost 3 bases, with 9 bases spanning the gap. This CDR3 has 14 amino acids. Germline lookup yields CDR1 SGHRS and CDR2 YFSETQ. CDR3 loop: CASSFDSFYNEQFF. As DNA, the CDR3 is TGCGCCAGCAGCTTCGACAGTTTCTACAATGAGCAGTTCTTC.

The V call is TRBV10-3, the J call TRBJ2-1; 9 bases fit TRBD1. Germline CDR1 reads ENHRY; CDR2 reads SYGVKD. The CDR3 has 15 amino acids. V gave up 8 bases and J gave up 3 bases; unmatched junction bases: 8. CDR3 sequence reads: CAIGLDRGIYNEQFF. The CDR3 DNA follows: TGTGCCATCGGACTCGACAGGGGGATCTACAATGAGCAGTTCTTC.

As regards this clonotype: A single base separates this from a much larger clone, so it may be a read error. The V gene is TRBV2, the J gene TRBJ1-4; no clear D. Germline lookup yields CDR1 SNHLY and CDR2 FYNNEI. V gave up 0 bases and J gave up 5 bases, with 4 bases separating them. The CDR3 length is 13 residues. The CDR3 DNA is TGTGCCAGCAGTGAAGCGGGAAATGAAAAACTGTTTTTT. This sequence encodes CASSEAGNEKLFF.

The V call is TRBV28, the J call TRBJ1-2; possible D gene TRBD1, 6 bases. Per the germline V gene, CDR1 is MDHEN and CDR2 is SYDVKM. There are 16 residues in the CDR3. V was pared by 4 bases and J by 1 base, with 16 bases between. CDR3 in DNA: TGTGCCAGCAGTTCACGACCGGGACAAAGTAACTATGGCTACACCTTC. It translates to CASSSRPGQSNYGYTF.

This clonotype came up many times. The gene calls are TRBV27 and TRBJ1-5; D is possibly TRBD1 (5 bases). Looked up from germline, CDR1 is MNHEY and CDR2 is SMNVEV (reference sequence). V lost 5 bases and J lost 1, with 15 bases in between. This CDR3 region has 16 residues. For the CDR3, the DNA is TGTGCCAGCAGTCTATACTCGGGACGAAGCAATCAGCCCCAGCATTTT. Translating it yields CASSLYSGRSNQPQHF.

This clonotype was counted between two and nine times. A much larger clone is a single base away; this may be a read error. The chain employs TRBV28 and TRBJ2-7, with D unresolved. V lost 5 bases, J lost 2 bases, and 13 bases lay in between. From germline, CDR1 is MDHEN and CDR2 SYDVKM. This CDR3 comprises 14 residues. CDR3 protein: CASSTPRGTYEQYF. CDR3 bases: TGTGCCAGCAGTACGCCGAGAGGCACCTACGAGCAGTACTTC.

Turning to this clonotype: Possible read error: a much larger clone is one base away. V is TRBV7-9 and J is TRBJ1-2, with D possibly matching TRBD1 (6 bases). Trimming pared 8 bases from V and 4 bases from J, leaving 8 bases between. The CDR3 length is 11 residues. The germline CDR1 and CDR2 sequences are SEHNR and FQNEAQ (reference sequence). The CDR3: CASGTSYGYTF. Here the CDR3 DNA reads TGTGCCAGCGGGACATCCTATGGCTACACCTTC.

This clonotype was counted ten times or more. J is TRBJ2-5 and V is TRBV6-5; D may be TRBD2 (6 bases). Germline CDR1 is MNHEY and CDR2 is SVGAGI. V lost 3 bases and J 1 base, leaving 12 bases between the germline ends. The CDR3 spans 15 residues. In nucleotides, the CDR3 is TGTGCCAGCAGTTATGGAGGGTTCCGCCAAGAGACCCAGTACTTC. It codes for CASSYGGFRQETQYF.

At least ten counts were recorded for this clonotype. The chain employs TRBV6-2 or TRBV6-3 and TRBJ2-3; D perhaps matches TRBD2 (5 bases). Germline V gene sequence: CDR1 MNHEY, CDR2 SVGEGT. This CDR3 region has 13 residues. V was shortened by 0 bases and J by 7 bases, with 8 bases between the two germline ends. CDR3 in amino acids: CASSYSRGNTQYF. DNA for the CDR3: TGTGCCAGCAGTTACTCCAGAGGGAATACGCAGTATTTT.

About this clonotype: Being one base from a much bigger clone, this may be a read error. This chain connects TRBV2 to TRBJ2-7; the match to TRBD1 covers 7 bases. This CDR3 has 13 amino acids. The germline V gene encodes CDR1 SNHLY and CDR2 FYNNEI. The CDR3 sequence: CVSTGDIGYEQYF. The CDR3 nucleotides are TGTGTCAGCACAGGGGACATCGGGTACGAGCAGTACTTC. Full variable domain (remainder filled in from reference TRBV2 and TRBJ2-7): EPEVTQTPSHQVTQMGQEVILRCVPISNHLYFYWYRQILGQKVEFLVSFYNNEISEKSEIFDDQFSVERPDGSNFTLKIRSTKLEDSAMYFCVSTGDIGYEQYFGPGTRLTVT.

This clonotype was observed a handful of times. The chain joins TRBV2 to TRBJ2-4; tentative D call: TRBD2 (6 bases). The V gene lost 4 bases and the J gene lost 5 bases, with 12 bases spanning the gap. CDR1 and CDR2 from the germline V gene are SNHLY and FYNNEI. This CDR3 has 14 residues. In DNA form, the CDR3 reads TGTGCCAGCAGTGTTTGGGGGACTCAAAACATTCAGTACTTC. Its translation is CASSVWGTQNIQYF.

This sequence joins TRBV12-3 or TRBV12-4 and TRBJ2-1; either TRBD1 or TRBD2 may fit D (6 bases each). V shed 2 bases and J shed 4 bases, with 15 bases lying between them. The length of the CDR3 is 16 residues. CDR3 sequence: CASSLTRGHGYNEQFF. CDR3 coding DNA: TGTGCCAGCAGTTTAACCCGGGGGCATGGGTACAATGAGCAGTTCTTC.

This chain connects TRBV6-2 or TRBV6-3 to TRBJ2-3, with TRBD2 identical over 12 bases. The DNA end lines up better with TRBJ2-5; the J call may be wrong. The length of the CDR3 is 15 residues. The germline V gene encodes CDR1 MNHEY and CDR2 SVGEGT. As DNA, the CDR3 is TGTGCCAGCAGTTCGCGACTAGCGGGGGTCGGGACCCAGTACTTC. Translation: CASSSRLAGVGTQYF.

With respect to this clonotype: A clone one base away is much larger, so this may be a read error. The chain employs TRBV5-1 and TRBJ1-1; D perhaps matches TRBD1 (6 bases). CDR1 and CDR2 from the germline V gene are SGHRS and YFSETQ. The CDR3 runs 14 residues. The CDR3: CASSLDREGTEALF. DNA of the CDR3: TGCGCCAGCAGCTTGGACAGGGAAGGCACTGAAGCTCTCTTT. Full variable domain (outside the CDR3, taken from reference TRBV5-1 and TRBJ1-1): KAGVTQTPRYLIKTRGQQVTLSCSPISGHRSVSWYQQTPGQGLQFLFEYFSETQRNKGNFPGRFSGRQFSNSRSEMNVSTLELGDSALYLCASSLDREGTEALFGQGTRLTVV.

The table lists this clonotype with a few counts. This sequence joins TRBV19 and TRBJ1-1; TRBD1 might be the D (6 bases). Between the trimmed V and J ends, which lost 3 bases and 0 bases, there was a span of 11 bases. This CDR3 is 15 amino acids long. The germline V gene encodes CDR1 LNHDA and CDR2 SQIVND (reference sequence). The CDR3 DNA follows: TGTGCCAGTAGTATGGGGGCCGGGATGAACACTGAAGCTTTCTTT. Its translation is CASSMGAGMNTEAFF.